Shown below are 2 T cell receptor beta chains from a single sample sequenced in a study of blood T cell repertoires in COVID-19. The repertoire was sequenced with immunoSEQ multiplex PCR; TCRdb's copy has only in-frame clones and lacks some. The sample has some 340,000 clones; roughly 80% are singletons. Material for sequencing was PBMCs or T cells enriched from blood (not recorded which). These receptors came from a woman between 45 and 60 years old who had recovered from COVID-19.

This clone was counted a few times. The J gene is TRBJ1-2, the V gene TRBV2, with 9 bases identical to TRBD1. Trimming at V came to 6 bases and at J to 4 bases, leaving 3 bases not matched to a gene. Germline CDR1 reads SNHLY; CDR2 reads FYNNEI. The CDR3 runs to 13 residues. The CDR3 sequence is CASRGQGTYGYTF. The CDR3 DNA follows: TGTGCCAGCAGGGGACAGGGAACCTATGGCTACACCTTC.

The gene calls are TRBV6-5 and TRBJ1-2, with 7 bases identical to TRBD1. This CDR3 has 14 residues. CDR1 and CDR2 from the germline V gene are MNHEY and SVGAGI. V dropped 8 bases and J dropped 8; count of bases not matched to a gene: 14. The CDR3 region is CASRKWQGEGGYTF. The CDR3 DNA reads as TGTGCCAGCCGAAAATGGCAGGGGGAAGGAGGCTACACCTTC.